This T cell receptor beta chain was profiled in a study of OX40 agonist ivuxolimab in advanced cancers. Looking at the study overall: Patients were treated with ivuxolimab, an agonistic anti-OX40 (CD134) antibody. It was permissible to have had prior anti-PD-1, anti-PD-L1 or anti-CTLA-4 therapy, and less than 45% had some. General study results and limits: Among expanded peripheral T cells, antigen specificity went undetermined. Averaged across samples, CD8+ T cells carried more expanded clones than CD4+ did.

Sequenced by immunoSEQ multiplex PCR; TCRdb stores in-frame clones only, minus some. The data contain 40,000 to 55,000 clones, around 90% of them singletons. Germline loops: CDR1 SGHDT, CDR2 YYEEEE. V was cut by 6 bases and J by 0 bases, with 9 bases left in between. The length of the CDR3 is 13 residues. Details on this clone: What it binds is unknown.

The sequence derives from an adult with an advanced solid tumor such as melanoma, head and neck, liver or kidney cancer. The sequenced sample was CD4+ or CD8+ T cells sorted from blood, obtained in a trial of the OX40 agonist ivuxolimab. The chain uses TRBV5-6 and TRBJ1-1; a possible D gene is TRBD1 (6 bases). The DNA for the CDR3 is TGTGCCAGCACGGGACACCTGAACACTGAAGCTTTCTTT. Its translation is CASTGHLNTEAFF.